These 25 T cell receptor beta chains share one sample of origin, sequenced in a study of lymphopenia after photon versus proton radiotherapy. Data came from immunoSEQ multiplex PCR; TCRdb stores just in-frame clones and leaves some out. The table has 150,000 to 200,000 clones, roughly nine tenths seen once. The sequences come from peripheral blood, collected from a patient treated with photon-based radiotherapy. The origin of the receptors is a man aged 50-59 years with gastric cancer.

This chain joins TRBV15 and TRBJ1-5; D is ambiguous. Germline-derived CDR1 and CDR2 are LNHNV and YYDKDF (reference sequence). The CDR3 is made up of 14 amino acids. V was trimmed by 3 bases and J by 4 bases, leaving 10 bases between them. The CDR3 sequence is CATSSRATNQPQHF. In DNA, the CDR3 is TGTGCCACCAGCAGTCGGGCCACTAATCAGCCCCAGCATTTT.

Only one count was recorded for this clone. The chain uses TRBV28 and TRBJ2-1; D is possibly TRBD1 (5 bases). CDR3 size: 12 residues. Between the trimmed V and J ends, which lost 2 bases and 15 bases, there was a span of 14 bases. In germline, CDR1 is MDHEN, CDR2 SYDVKM. CDR3 bases: TGTGCCAGCAGTTTAAACCCAGGGCCCCCGTTCTTC. Amino acid sequence: CASSLNPGPPFF.

J is TRBJ2-7 and V is TRBV6-5; 7 nucleotides line up with TRBD2. This CDR3 is 14 amino acids long. V dropped 5 bases and J dropped 2; count of bases not matched to a gene: 6. Germline values: CDR1 MNHEY, CDR2 SVGAGI. This CDR3 is CASSSGAVPYEQYF. The DNA for the CDR3 is TGTGCCAGCAGTAGCGGGGCGGTACCCTACGAGCAGTACTTC.

The chain is built from TRBV28 and TRBJ1-6; D perhaps matches TRBD1 (5 bases). Between the trimmed V and J ends, which lost 4 bases and 8 bases, there was a span of 9 bases. Germline V gene data show CDR1 as MDHEN and CDR2 as SYDVKM. The CDR3 runs to 13 residues. CDR3 loop: CASSSGGYSPLHF. CDR3 bases: TGTGCCAGCAGTTCCGGGGGTTATTCACCCCTCCACTTT.

The genes are TRBV4-1 and TRBJ2-3; D is unclear. Trimming pared 0 bases from V and 2 bases from J, leaving 9 bases between. This CDR3 has 15 amino acids. Germline V lookup: CDR1 MGHRA, CDR2 YSYEKL. The CDR3 here is CASSQDPRSTDTQYF. DNA of the CDR3: TGCGCCAGCAGCCAAGATCCCCGGTCCACAGATACGCAGTATTTT.

The rearrangement joins TRBV7-2 to TRBJ1-1, with a possible D match to TRBD1 (5 bases). The CDR3 has 15 residues. V lost 5 bases and J lost 4, with 17 bases in between. Germline CDR1 and CDR2: SGHTA and FQGNSA. The chain's CDR3 is CASSPRGRGGTEAFF. The CDR3 DNA reads as TGTGCCAGCAGCCCGCGAGGACGGGGGGGCACTGAAGCTTTCTTT.

This clone was recorded once. The chain recombines TRBV7-6 with TRBJ1-5, with unresolved D. The V and J ends lost 1 base and 3 bases respectively, with 7 bases between them. Germline V lookup: CDR1 SGHVS, CDR2 FNYEAQ. This CDR3 is built from 14 residues. In nucleotides, the CDR3 is TGTGCCAGCAGCTTAGGCACAGACAATCAGCCCCAGCATTTT. Its translation: CASSLGTDNQPQHF.

The chain employs TRBV2 and TRBJ1-5, with 8 bases lining up with TRBD1. Germline V gives CDR1 SNHLY, CDR2 FYNNEI. There are 16 residues in the CDR3. J was trimmed by 3 bases and V by 6 bases; bases with no gene match: 10. The CDR3 is CASRLQGAGINQPQHF. CDR3 DNA sequence: TGTGCCAGCAGACTCCAGGGGGCCGGGATCAATCAGCCCCAGCATTTT.

The chain links TRBV27 to TRBJ2-3, with D possibly TRBD2 on 6 matching bases. This CDR3 has 15 amino acids. Germline loops: CDR1 MNHEY, CDR2 SMNVEV (reference sequence). Trimming removed 7 bases from V and 0 bases from J, with 14 bases in between. CDR3 sequence (DNA): TGTGCCAGCAAGGGCGGGGAGGCTAGCACAGATACGCAGTATTTT. Its translation: CASKGGEASTDTQYF.

The chain links TRBV11-3 to TRBJ1-1, with D hard to call. V dropped 4 bases and J dropped 2 bases, with 8 bases sitting between them. The V gene's germline CDR1 is SGHNT and CDR2 YENEEA. There are 13 residues in the CDR3. The CDR3 nucleotides are TGTGCCAGCAGCTGGGAGGGTAACACTGAAGCTTTCTTT. As protein: CASSWEGNTEAFF.

The chain has TRBV7-9 and TRBJ1-3, with no clear D. Germline lookup yields CDR1 SEHNR and CDR2 FQNEAQ (reference sequence). Deletions cut 2 bases from V and 0 bases from J, with 5 bases between. The CDR3 extends over 14 amino acids. The chain's CDR3 is CASSLYNSGNTIYF. The CDR3 DNA follows: TGTGCCAGCAGCTTATACAACTCTGGAAACACCATATATTTT.

V and J are TRBV11-2 and TRBJ2-7; D gene uncertain. Between the trimmed V and J ends, which lost 1 base and 4 bases, there was a span of 17 bases. The germline CDR1 and CDR2 sequences are SGHAT and FQNNGV. The CDR3 runs 16 residues. Here the CDR3 reads CASSLAKGQSFYEQYF. CDR3 nucleotides: TGTGCCAGCAGCTTAGCCAAGGGTCAATCTTTTTACGAGCAGTACTTC.

The rearrangement uses TRBV19 and TRBJ2-7; D is uncertain. Germline lookup yields CDR1 LNHDA and CDR2 SQIVND (reference sequence). The CDR3 contains 16 residues. V lost 3 bases and J 0 bases, leaving 15 bases between the germline ends. The CDR3 DNA is TGTGCCAGTAGTATTATGGGCGGAAAGAGCTCCTACGAGCAGTACTTC. This translates into CASSIMGGKSSYEQYF.

The rearrangement joins TRBV29-1 to TRBJ2-1; 8 bases are a match to TRBD2. V dropped 7 bases and J dropped 9; count of bases not matched to a gene: 14. CDR1 is SQVTM and CDR2 is ANQGSEA in the germline V gene. The CDR3 loop spans 14 amino acids. The CDR3 region is CSAIAGPVGPEQFF. As DNA, the CDR3 is TGCAGCGCTATAGCGGGACCCGTGGGGCCTGAGCAGTTCTTC.

The chain couples TRBV28 to TRBJ1-4; D is unresolved. The CDR3 has 13 amino acids. Trimming took 8 bases from V and 0 from J, leaving 7 bases between them. CDR1 is MDHEN and CDR2 is SYDVKM in the germline V gene. CDR3 sequence: CASVHTTNEKLFF. The CDR3 DNA reads as TGTGCCAGCGTGCATACAACTAATGAAAAACTGTTTTTT.

V gene TRBV2 combines with J gene TRBJ2-1; D is perhaps TRBD2 (5 bases). The CDR3 loop spans 13 amino acids. V was pared by 3 bases and J by 5 bases, with 8 bases between. Germline V gene sequence: CDR1 SNHLY, CDR2 FYNNEI. CDR3 protein: CASSDGSNNEQFF. CDR3 bases: TGTGCCAGCAGTGATGGGAGTAACAATGAGCAGTTCTTC.

CDR3 nucleotides: TGTGCCAGCAGCTTAGAAGGGTTGGGACGGATCTATGGCTACACCTTC. Its translation: CASSLEGLGRIYGYTF. The genes are TRBV7-2 and TRBJ1-2; perhaps TRBD1 as D (5 bases). The V end was cut by 1 base, the J end by 4 bases, with 16 bases between. Germline V gene lookup returns CDR1 SGHTA and CDR2 FQGNSA. CDR3 length: 16 amino acids.

There are many counts of this clone. The CDR3, as DNA: TGTGCCACCCAGTCCTATGGCTACACCTTC. This encodes CATQSYGYTF. V gene TRBV19 combines with J gene TRBJ1-2; D is uncertain. With 10 bases removed from V and 4 bases from J, the gap between germline ends came to 7 bases. The germline V gene has CDR1 LNHDA and CDR2 SQIVND (reference sequence). This CDR3 has 10 amino acids.

The genes are TRBV18 and TRBJ2-1, with 12 bases lining up with TRBD2. The germline V gene has CDR1 KGHSH and CDR2 LQKENI. CDR3 length equals 16 residues. The J segment lost 6 bases and the V segment lost 1 base, leaving 4 bases of the junction unmatched. The CDR3 DNA reads as TGTGCCAGCTCACCACGACTAGCGGGAGATGTCAATGAGCAGTTCTTC. Protein: CASSPRLAGDVNEQFF.

This chain joins TRBV11-2 and TRBJ2-7; no reliable D call. V lost 1 base and J 13 bases, leaving 14 bases between the germline ends. This CDR3 has 12 residues. Germline V gives CDR1 SGHAT, CDR2 FQNNGV. CDR3 nucleotide sequence: TGTGCCAGCAGCTTAGGTGGAGTTACCCCCTACTTC. It codes for CASSLGGVTPYF.

This chain links TRBV28 with TRBJ2-7; tentative D call: TRBD1 (7 bases). Germline V lookup: CDR1 MDHEN, CDR2 SYDVKM. The CDR3 spans 13 residues. Trimming removed 2 bases at V and 6 bases at J, with 11 bases between. The chain's CDR3 is CASSLQGGREQYF. The CDR3 DNA is TGTGCCAGCAGTTTACAGGGGGGCCGCGAGCAGTACTTC.

The chain recombines TRBV7-2 with TRBJ2-3; unclear D gene. CDR3 length: 13 amino acids. V was shortened by 2 bases and J by 7 bases, with 10 bases between the two germline ends. CDR1 and CDR2 from the germline V gene are SGHTA and FQGNSA. The CDR3, as DNA: TGTGCCAGCAGCTTAAGTCTGGCCAATACGCAGTATTTT. Encoded protein: CASSLSLANTQYF.

The CDR3: CASSPPGVYSNQPQHF. The CDR3 DNA is TGTGCCAGCTCACCCCCAGGGGTATATAGCAATCAGCCCCAGCATTTT. J is TRBJ1-5 and V is TRBV18; a weak D match, TRBD1 (6 bases). CDR1 and CDR2 from the germline V gene are KGHSH and LQKENI. The V gene lost 3 bases and the J gene lost 0 bases, with 12 bases spanning the gap. The CDR3 runs 16 residues.

The chain recombines TRBV28 with TRBJ1-1; no clear D gene. Germline V gene data show CDR1 as MDHEN and CDR2 as SYDVKM. Trimming stripped 8 bases from V and 6 bases from J, with 10 bases between. This CDR3 region has 11 residues. The CDR3 spells CASGRVSEAFF. The CDR3 region has the DNA TGTGCCAGCGGACGGGTTTCTGAAGCTTTCTTT.

In nucleotides, the CDR3 is TGTGCCAGTAGTATTTTGGAAAAGAATGAAAAACTGTTTTTT. The encoded protein is CASSILEKNEKLFF. This chain joins TRBV19 and TRBJ1-4; D remains unclear. Germline loops: CDR1 LNHDA, CDR2 SQIVND (reference sequence). Trimming removed 3 bases at V and 5 bases at J, with 10 bases between. The CDR3 totals 14 residues. The full variable domain, rest sourced from reference TRBV19 and TRBJ1-4, is DGGITQSPKYLFRKEGQNVTLSCEQNLNHDAMYWYRQDPGQGLRLIYYSQIVNDFQKGDIAEGYSVSREKKESFPLTVTSAQKNPTAFYLCASSILEKNEKLFFGSGTQLSVL.